A selection of T cell receptor beta chains follows, all from one sample in a study of blood T cell repertoires in COVID-19. The method was immunoSEQ multiplex PCR; TCRdb's version includes in-frame clones alone and lacks a portion of them. Of roughly 200,000 clones in the sample, around 81% were seen once. Sample: peripheral blood. Receptors were obtained from a man in his fifties with active or convalescent COVID-19. Each CDR3 is given without its conserved first and last residue.

j_call | v_call | cdr3_aa
TRBJ2-7 | TRBV9 | ASSVGSGGDTYEQY
TRBJ2-5 | TRBV9 | ASSPGLTGVQETQY
TRBJ2-5 | TRBV5-6 | ASSFRLGETQY
TRBJ1-2 | TRBV5-1 | ASSLETPNGYT
TRBJ2-5 | TRBV28 | ASSEDRVQETQY
TRBJ2-5 | TRBV9 | ASSVFGTSGGETQY
TRBJ1-4 | TRBV9 | ASSARQGPATNEKLF
TRBJ2-5 | TRBV5-1 | ASSAWGTSGVRETQY
TRBJ2-1 | TRBV6-4 | ASSDGTSGYNEQF
TRBJ2-7 | TRBV19 | ASSFTGTSYEQY
TRBJ2-3 | TRBV9 | ASSVAPRGQPPDTQY
TRBJ1-2 | TRBV19 | ASSPRGERGYT
TRBJ2-3 | TRBV24-1 | ATSLPGQGSTDTQY
TRBJ1-5 | TRBV18 | ASSGAGGNQPQH
TRBJ1-2 | TRBV5-1 | ASSLAGAHGYT
TRBJ1-2 | TRBV30 | AFRTGANYGYT
TRBJ2-3 | TRBV11-2 | ASSSLVGGDEDTQY
TRBJ2-6 | TRBV7-3 | ASSLHSGVSGANVLT
TRBJ1-1 | TRBV29-1 | SAQGWANTEAF
TRBJ1-1 | TRBV29-1 | SVRTGRDTEAF
TRBJ2-1 | TRBV7-9 | ASSLGDGRTYNEQF
TRBJ1-3 | TRBV5-1 | ASSLVTGDSGNTIY
TRBJ2-7 | TRBV5-6 | ASSLGSGSYEQY
TRBJ1-6 | TRBV7-2 | ASSLWGPRSSYNSPLH
TRBJ1-4 | TRBV6-5 | ASRPGGGEEKLF
TRBJ2-7 | TRBV24-1 | ATSGGLAGDEQY
TRBJ2-7 | TRBV5-1 | ASSLVAGGVEQY
TRBJ1-4 | TRBV7-9 | ASSETGTRATNEKLF
TRBJ2-5 | TRBV6-1 | ASSEALGSLQETQY
TRBJ1-3 | TRBV10-3 | AISYEGEDGNTIY
TRBJ2-5 | TRBV19 | ASSPNSRTDRGTQY
TRBJ2-1 | TRBV4-1 | ASSQDTSGGAFFHAALNEQF
TRBJ2-1 | TRBV12-3/TRBV12-4 | ASTRGNEQF
TRBJ2-5 | TRBV5-4 | ASSEGASGGIRETQY
TRBJ1-1 | TRBV5-1 | ASSRGQANTEAF
TRBJ2-7 | TRBV30 | ALLSGAYEQY
TRBJ1-3 | TRBV28 | ASRDHRGSGNTIY
TRBJ1-1 | TRBV9 | ASSSSSGVNTEAF
TRBJ1-6 | TRBV6-5 | ASGSRDRNSPLH
TRBJ2-5 | TRBV3-1/TRBV3-2 | ASSQTGLQETQY
TRBJ1-5 | TRBV15 | ATSRDRGGGPQH
TRBJ1-2 | TRBV9 | ASSVDGTVGDGYT
TRBJ1-4 | TRBV9 | ASSVGNTASTNEKLF
TRBJ2-6 | TRBV27 | ASSSSTGGAGANVLT
TRBJ1-5 | TRBV4-2 | ASSQDLRDNQPQH
TRBJ1-2 | TRBV7-9 | ASSWDLQGSHGYT
TRBJ2-7 | TRBV7-2 | ASSLMGTGGEEQY
TRBJ1-2 | TRBV30 | AWTSGPYGYT
TRBJ1-2 | TRBV15 | ATSELRTANYGYT
TRBJ1-1 | TRBV24-1 | ATREGPLNTEAF
TRBJ1-1 | TRBV4-2 | ASSLAPDTEAF
TRBJ1-6 | TRBV7-8 | ASSPGQGASSPLH
TRBJ2-5 | TRBV6-5 | ASSHTGGIQETQY
TRBJ2-7 | TRBV5-1 | ASSSGGSSYEQY
TRBJ2-7 | TRBV10-2 | ASLEGQGGYEQY